A selection of T cell receptor beta chains follows, all from one sample in a study of blood T cells in healthy people across ages. TCRdb analysed the 5' RACE reads with MiXCR anew, one entry per CDR3 protein. The table has about 1.8 million distinct CDR3 sequences, roughly 52% seen once. Sequencing used blood. The source is a woman in her thirties or forties in good health. Each CDR3 is given with its conserved first and last residue. Fields, in order: J gene, V gene, clone size, CDR3 protein. Not all rows give a size; the values are once, few, many and, for expanded clones, a class.

TRBJ2-7 | TRBV11-2 | . | CASSFLESYEQYF
TRBJ1-1 | TRBV7-9 | . | CASTPRGTASNTEAFF
TRBJ2-5 | TRBV28 | . | CASSSGGPDETQYF
TRBJ2-1 | TRBV6-1 | few | CASNEKGQDNEQFF
TRBJ1-5 | TRBV6-5 | . | CASRRGGRVGNQPRHF
TRBJ2-1 | TRBV28 | . | CASSTPRRNNEQFF
TRBJ2-4 | TRBV27 | . | CASSLVGQPNIQYF
TRBJ1-4 | TRBV6-5 | . | CASSCSGSQANEKLFF
TRBJ2-4 | TRBV5-1 | . | CASSLPPSGQKNIQYF
TRBJ1-1 | TRBV20-1 | . | CSAIVTGTTEAFF
TRBJ2-7 | TRBV24-1 | . | CATSDFSGGQDAQYF
TRBJ2-1 | TRBV6-2/TRBV6-3 | . | CASSYSGGQGSNEQFF
TRBJ1-6 | TRBV7-9 | . | CASRVDSSASPLHF
TRBJ2-5 | TRBV7-6 | . | CASSAAGAPETQYF
TRBJ2-5 | TRBV29-1 | many | CSVEEPAGTRETQYF
TRBJ1-2 | TRBV20-1 | few | CSAPDRETGYTF
TRBJ1-1 | TRBV7-2 | . | CASSPGARGTEAFF
TRBJ2-6 | TRBV6-1 | . | CASIRRPIPGANVLTF
TRBJ1-2 | TRBV4-2 | many | CASSQALENYGYTF
. | TRBV6-2/TRBV6-3 | . | CASSSTDQPPYEQYF
TRBJ2-5 | TRBV29-1 | . | CSVEVARVEQYF
TRBJ1-2 | TRBV9 | . | CASSPPDSLYGYTF
TRBJ2-1 | TRBV4-2 | . | CASSQEPGTGLRNEQFF
TRBJ2-1 | TRBV7-2 | few | CASSYTGTGNNEQFF
TRBJ2-4 | TRBV20-1 | . | CSARDMDGLTIQYF
TRBJ2-3 | TRBV18 | . | CASSPRMGPHTDTQYF